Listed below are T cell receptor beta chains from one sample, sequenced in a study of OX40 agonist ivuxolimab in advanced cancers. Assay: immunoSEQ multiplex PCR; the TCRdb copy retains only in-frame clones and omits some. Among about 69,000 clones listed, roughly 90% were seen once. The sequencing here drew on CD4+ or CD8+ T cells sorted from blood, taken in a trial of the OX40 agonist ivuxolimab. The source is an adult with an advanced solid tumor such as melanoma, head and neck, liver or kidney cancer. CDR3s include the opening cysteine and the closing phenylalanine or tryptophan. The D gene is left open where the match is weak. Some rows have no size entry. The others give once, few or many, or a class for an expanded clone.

CDR3aa: CASSSLQDLVSTEYF
CDR3nt: TGTGCCAGCAGTTCTTTACAAGATCTAGTCTCCACGGAGTACTTC
v_gene: TRBV6-5
abundance: once
j_gene: TRBJ2-5
d_gene: .

CDR3aa: CASSSGQATNEKLFF
CDR3nt: TGCGCCAGCAGCTCGGGACAGGCAACTAATGAAAAACTGTTTTTT
v_gene: TRBV5-1
abundance: .
j_gene: TRBJ1-4
d_gene: TRBD1

CDR3aa: CASGQTNTGELFF
CDR3nt: TGTGCTTCCGGGCAGACGAACACCGGGGAGCTGTTTTTT
v_gene: TRBV30
abundance: once
j_gene: TRBJ2-2
d_gene: .

CDR3aa: CASSLEGRGISGSPLHF
CDR3nt: TGTGCCAGCAGCTTAGAAGGCAGGGGAATCAGCGGTTCACCCCTCCACTTT
v_gene: TRBV7-6
abundance: .
j_gene: TRBJ1-6
d_gene: .

CDR3aa: CASSTPISSKGGSYNEQFF
CDR3nt: TGTGCCAGCAGCACCCCCATTAGTTCTAAGGGGGGCTCCTACAATGAGCAGTTCTTC
v_gene: TRBV7-2
abundance: few
j_gene: TRBJ2-1
d_gene: .

CDR3aa: CASSQTRGTGDYGYTF
CDR3nt: TGTGCCAGCAGCCAAACACGAGGGACAGGGGACTATGGCTACACCTTC
v_gene: TRBV14
abundance: .
j_gene: TRBJ1-2
d_gene: TRBD1

CDR3aa: CASSNQGQGSEAFF
CDR3nt: TGTGCCAGTAGTAATCAGGGACAGGGCTCTGAAGCTTTCTTT
v_gene: TRBV19
abundance: .
j_gene: TRBJ1-1
d_gene: TRBD1

CDR3aa: CATSRTSGREAGELFF
CDR3nt: TGTGCCACCAGCAGGACTAGCGGGAGGGAGGCCGGGGAGCTGTTTTTT
v_gene: TRBV15
abundance: .
j_gene: TRBJ2-2
d_gene: TRBD2

CDR3aa: CASGTTGTSGRNEQFF
CDR3nt: TGTGCTAGTGGAACGACCGGGACTAGCGGGAGGAATGAGCAGTTCTTC
v_gene: TRBV12-5
abundance: .
j_gene: TRBJ2-1
d_gene: TRBD2

CDR3aa: CASSLEGPGNLNYGYTF
CDR3nt: TGTGCCAGCAGCTTAGAGGGGCCAGGGAACCTTAACTATGGCTACACCTTC
v_gene: TRBV7-3
abundance: .
j_gene: TRBJ1-2
d_gene: .

CDR3aa: CASRMVATNEKLFF
CDR3nt: TGCGCCAGCAGGATGGTTGCAACTAATGAAAAACTGTTTTTT
v_gene: TRBV5-1
abundance: .
j_gene: TRBJ1-4
d_gene: .

CDR3aa: CASSQVAGTGILGYTF
CDR3nt: TGTGCCAGCAGCCAAGTCGCCGGGACAGGGATATTGGGCTACACCTTC
v_gene: TRBV14
abundance: .
j_gene: TRBJ1-2
d_gene: TRBD1

CDR3aa: CASSEGGQGGEKLFF
CDR3nt: TGTGCCAGCAGTGAAGGGGGACAGGGAGGTGAAAAACTGTTTTTT
v_gene: TRBV2
abundance: once
j_gene: TRBJ1-4
d_gene: TRBD1

CDR3aa: CASKGRSSGHLPYEQYF
CDR3nt: TGTGCCAGTAAGGGGAGGAGTAGCGGGCACTTACCCTACGAGCAGTACTTC
v_gene: TRBV19
abundance: .
j_gene: TRBJ2-7
d_gene: TRBD2

CDR3aa: CASSQGLAGVADTQYF
CDR3nt: TGCGCCAGCAGCCAAGGCCTAGCGGGAGTTGCAGATACGCAGTATTTT
v_gene: TRBV4-1
abundance: .
j_gene: TRBJ2-3
d_gene: TRBD2

CDR3aa: CASRGSGVLNEQFF
CDR3nt: TGTGCCAGCAGGGGTAGCGGGGTCCTGAATGAGCAGTTCTTC
v_gene: TRBV7-8
abundance: .
j_gene: TRBJ2-1
d_gene: TRBD2

CDR3aa: CASGTSSYNEQFF
CDR3nt: TGTGCCAGTGGGACTAGCTCCTACAATGAGCAGTTCTTC
v_gene: TRBV19
abundance: .
j_gene: TRBJ2-1
d_gene: TRBD2

CDR3aa: CASSARPGAPQHF
CDR3nt: TGTGCCAGTAGTGCCAGGCCCGGAGCGCCCCAGCATTTT
v_gene: TRBV19
abundance: .
j_gene: TRBJ1-5
d_gene: .